Following are 2 T cell receptor beta chains from one sample sequenced in a study of cytomegalovirus exposure and HLA in healthy donors. Clones were read by immunoSEQ multiplex PCR, and TCRdb kept only the in-frame ones, dropping some. The repertoire has under 200,000 clones, roughly nine tenths of them found once; the top ten carry 3% to 3.5%. The sequenced sample was PBMCs. The receptor source for this set is a young woman in good health and CMV-seropositive.

This clone was seen a few times. This chain uses TRBV28 with TRBJ1-5; TRBD1 matches at 7 bases. The V gene end was trimmed by 5 bases and the J gene end by 2 bases; junction bases not matched to a gene: 6. The CDR3 is 15 residues long. CDR1 and CDR2 (germline): MDHEN, SYDVKM. CDR3 in amino acids: CASSQGGGGNQPQHF. The CDR3 DNA reads TGTGCCAGCAGTCAGGGGGGAGGTGGCAATCAGCCCCAGCATTTT.

This sequence joins TRBV29-1 and TRBJ2-4; D is undetermined. This CDR3 contains 14 residues. Trimming removed 4 bases from V and 0 bases from J, with 10 bases in between. Germline V CDR1 and CDR2: SQVTM, ANQGSEA. For the CDR3, the DNA is TGCAGCGTTGTGGCTAGGAGAGCCAAAAACATTCAGTACTTC. This encodes CSVVARRAKNIQYF.